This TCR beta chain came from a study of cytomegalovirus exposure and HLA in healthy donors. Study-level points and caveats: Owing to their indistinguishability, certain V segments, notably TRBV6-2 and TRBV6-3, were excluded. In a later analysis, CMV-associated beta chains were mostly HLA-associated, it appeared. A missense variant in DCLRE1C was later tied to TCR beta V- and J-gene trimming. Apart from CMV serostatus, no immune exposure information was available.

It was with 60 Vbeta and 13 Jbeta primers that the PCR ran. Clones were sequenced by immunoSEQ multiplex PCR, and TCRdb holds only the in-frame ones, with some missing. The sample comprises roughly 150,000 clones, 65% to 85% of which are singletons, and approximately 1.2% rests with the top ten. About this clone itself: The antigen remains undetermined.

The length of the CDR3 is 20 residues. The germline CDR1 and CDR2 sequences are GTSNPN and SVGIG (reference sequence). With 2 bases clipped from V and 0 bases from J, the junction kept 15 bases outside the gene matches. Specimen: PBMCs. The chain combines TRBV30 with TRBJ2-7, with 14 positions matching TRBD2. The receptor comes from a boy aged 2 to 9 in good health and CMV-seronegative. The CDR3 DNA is TGTGCCTGGAGTCCAAAACCGGGACTAGCGGGAGCCCGGAACTCCTACGAGCAGTACTTC. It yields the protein CAWSPKPGLAGARNSYEQYF.